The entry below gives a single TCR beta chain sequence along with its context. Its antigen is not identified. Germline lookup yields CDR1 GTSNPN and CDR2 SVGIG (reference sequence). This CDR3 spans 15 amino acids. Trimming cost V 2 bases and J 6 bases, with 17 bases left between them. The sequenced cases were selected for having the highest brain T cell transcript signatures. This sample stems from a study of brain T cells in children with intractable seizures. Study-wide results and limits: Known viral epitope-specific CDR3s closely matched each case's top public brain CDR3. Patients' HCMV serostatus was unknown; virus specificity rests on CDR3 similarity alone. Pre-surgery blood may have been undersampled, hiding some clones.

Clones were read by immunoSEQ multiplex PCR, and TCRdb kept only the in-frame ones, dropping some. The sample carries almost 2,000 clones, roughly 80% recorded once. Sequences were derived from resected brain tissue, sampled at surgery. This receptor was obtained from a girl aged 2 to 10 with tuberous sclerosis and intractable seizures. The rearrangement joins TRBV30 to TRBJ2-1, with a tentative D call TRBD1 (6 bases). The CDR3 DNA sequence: TGTGCCTGGAGTCTTACTGAGGGGGATTCCAATGAGCAGTTCTTC. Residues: CAWSLTEGDSNEQFF.